This is a list of T cell receptor beta chains from one sample in a study of a mutant IDH1 vaccine in newly diagnosed glioma. The antigens for these receptors are not known. TCRdb keeps only in-frame clones here, not all; method: immunoSEQ multiplex PCR. This table has tens of thousands of clones, roughly 72% appearing once. This material consisted of peripheral blood mononuclear cells (PBMCs), taken from a glioma patient whose treatment included an IDH1 peptide vaccine. These receptors were collected from a man aged 18 to 35 with glioma. Some clones in this sample may be carry-over from other donors' samples. The CDR3 runs from the conserved cysteine through the conserved F or W. Each record gives: CDR3 length, V gene, D gene, J gene, CDR3 DNA, CDR3 protein. The D gene is left open where the match is weak.

15	TRBV19	TRBD1	TRBJ1-1	TGTGCCTCCACCCCCGCCGGGACAGGGAACACTGAAGCTTTCTTT	CASTPAGTGNTEAFF
14	TRBV10-3	TRBD2	TRBJ2-5	TGTGCCATTTCCCACGCTAGCGGGCAGGAGACCCAGTACTTC	CAISHASGQETQYF
11	TRBV20-1	-	TRBJ1-2	TGCAGTGCTAGGGGGGCTGATGGCTACACCTTC	CSARGADGYTF
13	TRBV19	-	TRBJ1-2	TGTGCCAGTAGTATAGGGGGCGACTATGGCTACACCTTC	CASSIGGDYGYTF
16	TRBV6-4	-	TRBJ2-6	TGTGCCAGCAGTGACTCGGACAGCTCTGGGGCCAACGTCCTGACTTTC	CASSDSDSSGANVLTF
11	TRBV7-9	-	TRBJ2-7	TGTGCCAGCAGCTTAGTTACCGAGCAGTACTTC	CASSLVTEQYF
14	TRBV10-3	TRBD1	TRBJ1-2	TGTGCCTCCCGGCCCGACAGGGGTGGTTTTGGCTACACCTTC	CASRPDRGGFGYTF
12	TRBV29-1	-	TRBJ1-2	TGCAGCCCCTGGACACTATGGGGTGGCTACACCTTC	CSPWTLWGGYTF
14	TRBV4-2	-	TRBJ1-2	TGTGCCAGCAGCCACGGGGAGGCGGGCTATGGCTACACCTTC	CASSHGEAGYGYTF
13	TRBV29-1	TRBD1	TRBJ1-2	TGCAGCGCGCCAGGGGGCCCTAACTATGGCTACACCTTC	CSAPGGPNYGYTF